A few counts support the clone carrying this T cell receptor (beta chain). What it binds is unknown. The sample originates from a study of beta chain features in type 1 diabetes. Whole-study findings and limits: The study found moderately but significantly shorter TCRB CDR3s in all four CD4+ subsets of Type 1 diabetes patients.

CDR1 and CDR2 (germline): SGHRS, YFSETQ. V lost 3 bases, J lost 4 bases, and 7 bases stayed unmatched. This CDR3 region has 16 residues. CD4+ cells of the naive, central memory, regulatory and stem cell-like memory types were sorted via CD45RO/CCR7/CD25/CD127/CD95/CD27. As every portion of the isolated RNA was reverse transcribed, the sequencing read expressed TCRB transcripts. Profiling relied on immunoSEQ multiplex PCR, and the TCRdb table lists in-frame clones only, not all of them. Among about 240,000 clones listed, 25% to 30% were seen once. What was sequenced was central memory CD4+ T cells from blood. The V gene is TRBV5-1, the J gene TRBJ2-1, with 10 nucleotides matching TRBD2. The clonotype originates from a man aged 25 to 40 in good health. CDR3 residues: CASSWTSGAVYNEQFF. CDR3 sequence (DNA): TGCGCCAGCAGCTGGACTAGCGGAGCGGTATACAATGAGCAGTTCTTC.